A selection of T cell receptor beta chains follows, all from one sample in a study of control samples from healthy donors and cancer patients. The protocol was immunoSEQ multiplex PCR, while the TCRdb copy is restricted to in-frame clones and leaves out a portion. This table holds some 250,000 clones, almost 85% found once. Sequencing was done on a sample of PBMCs. The source is a woman aged 55 to 70 with lung cancer. CDR3s include the opening cysteine and the closing phenylalanine or tryptophan. D genes are given only for firm matches. A clone size is listed for some rows: how often the clone was seen (once, few, many), or a class if it is expanded.

clone size	V gene	CDR3 length	D gene	J gene	CDR3 DNA	CDR3 protein
NA	TRBV28	11	NA	TRBJ2-1	TGTGCCAGCAGCCCCTACAATGAGCAGTTCTTC	CASSPYNEQFF
NA	TRBV5-8	15	NA	TRBJ1-1	TGTGCCAGCAGCCCAGTAAGCAGTGGGCACACTGAAGCTTTCTTT	CASSPVSSGHTEAFF
NA	TRBV18	13	TRBD1	TRBJ1-2	TGTGCCAGCTCCCGGACAGGGGGCGATGGCTACACCTTC	CASSRTGGDGYTF
NA	TRBV4-1	15	NA	TRBJ2-2	TGCGCCAGCAGCCTTTTGACCGCGAACACCGGGGAGCTGTTTTTT	CASSLLTANTGELFF
few	TRBV5-5	16	TRBD1	TRBJ1-5	TGTGCCAGCAGCTGGTCCGGGACAGGGGCAAATCAGCCCCAGCATTTT	CASSWSGTGANQPQHF
NA	TRBV5-6	16	NA	TRBJ2-3	TGTGCCAGCAGCTTGAAGGGTAGTGGTGGGCGGGCGTCGCAGTATTTT	CASSLKGSGGRASQYF
NA	TRBV10-1	13	NA	TRBJ2-2	TGCGCCAGCAGTGTCACAAGCATCGGGGAGCTGTTTTTT	CASSVTSIGELFF
NA	TRBV24-1	15	NA	TRBJ1-5	TGTGCCACCAGTGATTCCGGGGCTAGCAATCAGCCCCAGCATTTT	CATSDSGASNQPQHF
NA	TRBV7-8	15	NA	TRBJ1-1	TGTGCCAGCAGCTTAGCGTGGGAAGAAGTAGGTAAAGCTTTCTTT	CASSLAWEEVGKAFF
few	TRBV28	12	NA	TRBJ1-2	TGTGCCAGCAGTTCCCTTATCTATGGCTACACCTTC	CASSSLIYGYTF
NA	TRBV4-1	14	TRBD1	TRBJ1-1	TGCGCCAGCAGCCAAGCCGGACAGGCGCTTGAAGCTTTCTTT	CASSQAGQALEAFF
once	TRBV19	13	NA	TRBJ2-2	TGTGCCAGTAGTATACAAGAGTTCGGGGAGCTGTTTTTT	CASSIQEFGELFF
NA	TRBV5-1	14	NA	TRBJ1-4	TGCGCCAGCAGCCAAGGGGGGAGTAATGAAAAACTGTTTTTT	CASSQGGSNEKLFF
NA	TRBV2	12	NA	TRBJ1-4	TGTGCCAGCAGCAGGGAAAATGAAAAACTGTTTTTT	CASSRENEKLFF
NA	TRBV7-8	13	NA	TRBJ1-1	TGTGCCAGCAGCCCCGGGGAGATAGCTGAAGCTTTCTTT	CASSPGEIAEAFF
NA	TRBV19	13	NA	TRBJ2-7	TGTGCCAGTAGTATAGGAGGGTTCTACGAGCAGTACTTC	CASSIGGFYEQYF
NA	TRBV19	15	TRBD1	TRBJ2-7	TGTGCCAGTAGTATCCCGGGACAGGGTATCTACGAGCAGTACTTC	CASSIPGQGIYEQYF
once	TRBV3-1/TRBV3-2	14	TRBD1	TRBJ2-1	TGTGCCAGCAGCACCGGGACAGGGAGCCATGAGCAGTTCTTC	CASSTGTGSHEQFF
NA	TRBV11-3	14	NA	TRBJ1-2	TGTGCCAGCAGCTCCGGTCAGGGAAACTATGGCTACACCTTC	CASSSGQGNYGYTF
few	TRBV6-1	13	NA	TRBJ1-1	TGTGCCAGCAGTGAGAACACGAACACTGAAGCTTTCTTT	CASSENTNTEAFF
NA	TRBV5-1	14	NA	TRBJ1-1	TGCGCCAGCAGCTTGGGACAGGAGTGGTCTGAAGCTTTCTTT	CASSLGQEWSEAFF
NA	TRBV10-3	16	NA	TRBJ1-3	TGTGCCATCAGTGAGGTGATCAGGAGCCCTGGAAACACCATATATTTT	CAISEVIRSPGNTIYF
NA	TRBV7-6	15	TRBD1	TRBJ2-5	TGTGCCAGCAGCTTAGGAGGACAGGGCCAAGAGACCCAGTACTTC	CASSLGGQGQETQYF
NA	TRBV7-9	15	NA	TRBJ2-3	TGTGCCAGCAGCTTAGGAGGGGGGGCCAGGGATACGCAGTATTTT	CASSLGGGARDTQYF
NA	TRBV5-1	15	NA	TRBJ1-6	TGCGCCAGCAGCTTGGGAGGGGGAGGTAATTCACCCCTCCACTTT	CASSLGGGGNSPLHF
NA	TRBV5-4	15	TRBD1	TRBJ2-3	TGTGCCAGCAGCCCCTGGACAGGGGGAGAAGATACGCAGTATTTT	CASSPWTGGEDTQYF
NA	TRBV30	14	TRBD1	TRBJ2-7	TGTGCCTGGAGCCCCGGGACAGGGGTTCACGAGCAGTACTTC	CAWSPGTGVHEQYF
NA	TRBV19	14	NA	TRBJ1-3	TGTGCCAGTACCTCCGGGGCAGTCGGAAACACCATATATTTT	CASTSGAVGNTIYF
NA	TRBV28	14	NA	TRBJ1-5	TGTGCCAGCAGGGCAGAGATTCAGAATCAGCCCCAGCATTTT	CASRAEIQNQPQHF
few	TRBV24-1	16	TRBD1	TRBJ2-3	TGTGCCACCAGTGACCCCGGACAGGGGGACACAGATACGCAGTATTTT	CATSDPGQGDTDTQYF
NA	TRBV11-3	15	TRBD2	TRBJ2-5	TGTGCCAGCAGCGCGGACTCTAGCGGGAGAGAGACCCAGTACTTC	CASSADSSGRETQYF